The 25 T cell receptor beta chains given below trace back to one sample, sequenced in a study of vaccination effects on CD4 cells after COVID-19. The culture ran for roughly ten days before CD4+ T cells were isolated. Here immunoSEQ multiplex PCR was the method, and the copy in TCRdb shows in-frame clones only, minus some. The sample gives tens of thousands of clones, roughly 80% of which show up once; approximately 2% is in the top ten. Their antigens remain unidentified. The material sequenced was CD4+ T cells from PBMCs cultured without peptide, taken before COVID-19 vaccination. Every receptor here comes from a human donor who received a COVID-19 vaccine.

The rearrangement joins TRBV9 to TRBJ2-3, with a weak D call TRBD2 (6 bases). V gave up 3 bases and J gave up 4 bases, with 6 bases separating them. CDR3 size: 12 residues. The germline V gene has CDR1 SGDLS and CDR2 YYNGEE. Written as DNA, the CDR3 is TGTGCCAGCAGCGGGGGGGCAGATACGCAGTATTTT. The encoded protein is CASSGGADTQYF.

The rearrangement links TRBV14 to TRBJ1-2; unclear D gene. Germline loops: CDR1 SGHDN, CDR2 FVKESK. V was pared by 1 base and J by 4 bases, with 13 bases between. The CDR3 is made up of 15 amino acids. The chain's CDR3 is CASSQADAWAYGYTF. The CDR3 coding sequence is TGTGCCAGCAGCCAAGCGGACGCCTGGGCCTATGGCTACACCTTC.

The chain is built from TRBV21-1 and TRBJ2-5; the table's D call, TRBD2, has no DNA check behind it. TRBV21-1 is a recognized pseudogene. CDR3 length equals 17 residues. Written as DNA, the CDR3 is TGTGCCAGCAGGGACTGGGCGGGGCGGAACCTCCAAGAGACCCAGTACTTC. Its protein is CASRDWAGRNLQETQYF.

V gene TRBV2 combines with J gene TRBJ1-2; tentatively, D is TRBD1 (6 bases). The V and J ends lost 6 bases and 4 bases respectively, with 12 bases between them. Germline V CDR1 and CDR2: SNHLY, FYNNEI. CDR3 size: 13 residues. The CDR3 DNA sequence: TGTGCCAGCAGCACACAGGGAACCTATGGCTACACCTTC. Translating gives CASSTQGTYGYTF. The full variable domain, with the rest looked up from reference TRBV2 and TRBJ1-2, is EPEVTQTPSHQVTQMGQEVILRCVPISNHLYFYWYRQILGQKVEFLVSFYNNEISEKSEIFDDQFSVERPDGSNFTLKIRSTKLEDSAMYFCASSTQGTYGYTFGSGTRLTVV.

The chain combines TRBV18 with TRBJ2-7, with 7 nucleotides matching TRBD1. CDR3 length: 13 residues. Germline V lookup: CDR1 KGHSH, CDR2 LQKENI. V trimming: 6 bases; J trimming: 2 bases; junction bases outside the gene matches: 4. As DNA, the CDR3 is TGTGCCAGCTCTTCCGGGACAGCCTACGAGCAGTACGTC. Amino acid sequence: CASSSGTAYEQYV.

The chain carries TRBV30 and TRBJ2-1; D gene uncertain. V was trimmed by 2 bases and J by 10 bases, leaving 18 bases between them. This CDR3 comprises 14 residues. Germline assignment: CDR1 GTSNPN and CDR2 SVGIG (reference sequence). CDR3 loop: CAWSTVLPNREQFF. In nucleotides, the CDR3 is TGTGCCTGGAGTACAGTCCTCCCAAATCGGGAGCAGTTCTTC. Variable domain in full (rest from reference TRBV30 and TRBJ2-1): SQTIHQWPATLVQPVGSPLSLECTVEGTSNPNLYWYRQAAGRGLQLLFYSVGIGQISSEVPQNLSASRPQDRQFILSSKKLLLSDSGFYLCAWSTVLPNREQFFGPGTRLTVL.

This chain connects TRBV11-2 to TRBJ1-2; no firm D call. Trimming removed 2 bases from V and 4 bases from J, with 14 bases in between. CDR3 length equals 15 residues. Germline loops: CDR1 SGHAT, CDR2 FQNNGV. The chain's CDR3 is CASSLSSPLVYGYTF. CDR3 coding DNA: TGTGCCAGCAGCTTATCAAGCCCTCTGGTCTATGGCTACACCTTC.

The chain joins TRBV18 to TRBJ1-2; 10 bases map to TRBD1. CDR1 and CDR2 from the germline V gene are KGHSH and LQKENI. The junction had 2 bases not matched to a gene; V was cut back by 3 bases and J by 1 base. The CDR3 sequence is 15 residues long. The CDR3 sequence is CASSPTGGSNYGYTF. The CDR3 bases are TGTGCCAGCTCACCGACAGGGGGCAGTAACTATGGCTACACCTTC.

The chain uses TRBV6-5 and TRBJ1-1, with a possible D match to TRBD1 (5 bases). Germline CDR1 reads MNHEY; CDR2 reads SVGAGI. The V end lost 7 bases, the J end lost 1 base, and 13 bases lay between the germline ends. The CDR3 extends over 14 amino acids. The CDR3, as DNA: TGTGCCAGCACCCCGGGACGGTGGAACACTGAAGCTTTCTTT. It yields the protein CASTPGRWNTEAFF.

V usage is TRBV19 and J usage is TRBJ1-1; D is unresolved. This CDR3 region has 14 residues. Germline CDR1 reads LNHDA; CDR2 reads SQIVND (reference sequence). Between the trimmed V and J ends, which lost 4 bases and 4 bases, there was a span of 13 bases. DNA of the CDR3: TGTGCCAGTAGTACCCGACAAGGAGGCACTGAAGCTTTCTTT. The encoded protein is CASSTRQGGTEAFF.

This rearrangement joins TRBV5-6 to TRBJ1-2; D is uncertain. V dropped 4 bases and J dropped 4 bases, with 14 bases sitting between them. Germline V gene sequence: CDR1 SGHDT, CDR2 YYEEEE. This CDR3 has 14 residues. CDR3 loop: CASSPALGFYGYTF. The CDR3 DNA sequence: TGTGCCAGCAGCCCCGCATTAGGGTTCTATGGCTACACCTTC.

The chain carries TRBV10-2 and TRBJ1-1, with 7 bases identical to TRBD1. This CDR3 has 14 amino acids. V shed 6 bases, J shed 4 bases, and the junction held 8 bases outside the gene matches. Germline V gene sequence: CDR1 WSHSY, CDR2 SAAADI. CDR3 loop: CASRETGIGTEAFF. CDR3 in DNA: TGCGCCAGCAGGGAGACAGGGATTGGCACTGAAGCTTTCTTT.

V gene TRBV4-3 combines with J gene TRBJ1-3; D is uncertain. CDR1 is LGHNA and CDR2 is YSLEER in the germline V gene. V was clipped by 0 bases and J by 1 base, with 7 bases between them. The CDR3 covers 15 residues. The CDR3 protein is CASSQEYMSGNTIYF. DNA of the CDR3: TGCGCCAGCAGCCAAGAGTACATGTCTGGAAACACCATATATTTT.

The chain combines TRBV5-1 with TRBJ2-2; no definite D call. The CDR3 is 13 residues long. V lost 0 bases, J lost 13 bases, and 13 bases lay in between. Germline loops: CDR1 SGHRS, CDR2 YFSETQ. The CDR3 is CASSLAGRSGLFF. CDR3 sequence (DNA): TGCGCCAGCAGCTTGGCCGGAAGGTCCGGGCTGTTTTTT.

This chain links TRBV5-6 with TRBJ2-3, with D maybe TRBD2 (6 bases). The germline CDR1 and CDR2 sequences are SGHDT and YYEEEE. CDR3 length: 11 amino acids. The V and J ends lost 4 bases and 12 bases respectively, with 12 bases between them. CDR3 sequence (DNA): TGTGCCAGCAGCCTGACCGGGACTCAGTATTTT. Protein: CASSLTGTQYF.

The chain links TRBV27 to TRBJ1-2; perhaps TRBD1 as D (5 bases). The germline gives CDR1 MNHEY, CDR2 SMNVEV (reference sequence). This CDR3 comprises 16 residues. The V end was cut by 1 base, the J end by 3 bases, with 15 bases between. CDR3 in amino acids: CASSLYTRGGHYGYTF. The DNA for the CDR3 is TGTGCCAGCAGTTTATACACCCGTGGGGGACACTATGGCTACACCTTC.

This clone was recorded only once. The gene calls are TRBV9 and TRBJ2-3; D gene uncertain. The length of the CDR3 is 16 residues. Per germline, CDR1 SGDLS and CDR2 YYNGEE. V was cut by 4 bases and J by 3 bases, with 18 bases left in between. CDR3 bases: TGTGCCAGCAGCAAGAGGTCTCTCGAGGCTACAGATACGCAGTATTTT. Translating gives CASSKRSLEATDTQYF. Complete variable domain (other parts from reference TRBV9 and TRBJ2-3): DSGVTQTPKHLITATGQRVTLRCSPRSGDLSVYWYQQSLDQGLQFLIQYYNGEERAKGNILERFSAQQFPDLHSELNLSSLELGDSALYFCASSKRSLEATDTQYFGPGTRLTVL.

This clone was detected only a few times. The rearrangement uses TRBV6-4 and TRBJ2-7, with 7 bases aligning to TRBD2. The junction had 0 bases not matched to a gene; V was cut back by 4 bases and J by 0 bases. This CDR3 comprises 13 residues. Germline V CDR1 and CDR2: MRHNA, SNTAGT. The CDR3 spells CASSGGGSYEQYV. The DNA for the CDR3 is TGTGCCAGCAGTGGGGGGGGCTCCTACGAGCAGTACGTC.

The chain joins TRBV5-1 to TRBJ2-2; 7 bases fit TRBD2. CDR1 is SGHRS and CDR2 is YFSETQ in the germline V gene. After removal of 4 bases from V and 2 bases from J, the junction contained 5 bases not matched to a gene. CDR3 length equals 15 residues. DNA for the CDR3: TGCGCCAGCAGCAACCTAGCGGTTAACACCGGGGAGCTGTTTTTT. Protein sequence: CASSNLAVNTGELFF.

The V and J genes are TRBV23-1 and TRBJ2-7; D gene uncertain. TRBV23-1 belongs to the ORF category, with a function that is uncertain. V gave up 4 bases and J gave up 2 bases, with 9 bases separating them. There are 13 residues in the CDR3. CDR3 loop: CASSLDGTYEQYV. The CDR3 DNA reads as TGCGCCAGCAGTCTCGACGGAACCTACGAGCAGTACGTC.

The chain's CDR3 is CASSQDYTDTQYF. CDR3 DNA sequence: TGTGCCAGCAGTCAAGACTACACAGATACGCAGTATTTT. The gene calls are TRBV11-1 and TRBJ2-3, with TRBD2 as a possible D gene (5 bases). The length of the CDR3 is 13 residues. In germline, CDR1 is SGHAT, CDR2 FQDESV (reference sequence). Trimming took off 6 bases at V and 2 bases at J, with 9 bases between the two ends.

The V and J genes are TRBV6-5 and TRBJ1-5; D remains unclear. Trimming removed 7 bases from V and 0 bases from J, with 7 bases in between. Germline assignment: CDR1 MNHEY and CDR2 SVGAGI. The CDR3 runs 13 residues. CDR3 DNA: TGTGCCAGCAAGGCAGATAGCAATCAGCCCCAGCATTTT. Translation gives CASKADSNQPQHF.

The V gene is TRBV5-6, the J gene TRBJ2-3; D not certain. V was clipped by 1 base and J by 1 base, with 7 bases between them. Germline V gene sequence: CDR1 SGHDT, CDR2 YYEEEE. This CDR3 has 14 residues. The CDR3 loop is CASSLPGGTDTQYF. The DNA for the CDR3 is TGTGCCAGCAGCTTGCCTGGGGGCACAGATACGCAGTATTTT. Full variable domain (missing parts from reference TRBV5-6 and TRBJ2-3): DAGVTQSPTHLIKTRGQQVTLRCSPKSGHDTVSWYQQALGQGPQFIFQYYEEEERQRGNFPDRFSGHQFPNYSSELNVNALLLGDSALYLCASSLPGGTDTQYFGPGTRLTVL.

The chain combines TRBV9 with TRBJ1-4, with D hard to call. In germline, CDR1 is SGDLS, CDR2 YYNGEE. The CDR3 has 15 amino acids. V dropped 1 base and J dropped 8 bases, with 15 bases sitting between them. The CDR3 here is CASSVRATDIEKLFF. DNA for the CDR3: TGTGCCAGCAGCGTACGGGCTACCGATATCGAAAAACTGTTTTTT.

This chain links TRBV6-6 with TRBJ1-1, with unresolved D. The CDR3 extends over 14 amino acids. The V and J ends lost 2 bases and 1 base respectively, with 8 bases between them. Germline V CDR1 and CDR2: MNHNY, SVGAGI (reference sequence). In nucleotides, the CDR3 is TGTGCCAGCAGTTACATAGAGGGGAACACTGAAGCTTTCTTT. Its protein is CASSYIEGNTEAFF.